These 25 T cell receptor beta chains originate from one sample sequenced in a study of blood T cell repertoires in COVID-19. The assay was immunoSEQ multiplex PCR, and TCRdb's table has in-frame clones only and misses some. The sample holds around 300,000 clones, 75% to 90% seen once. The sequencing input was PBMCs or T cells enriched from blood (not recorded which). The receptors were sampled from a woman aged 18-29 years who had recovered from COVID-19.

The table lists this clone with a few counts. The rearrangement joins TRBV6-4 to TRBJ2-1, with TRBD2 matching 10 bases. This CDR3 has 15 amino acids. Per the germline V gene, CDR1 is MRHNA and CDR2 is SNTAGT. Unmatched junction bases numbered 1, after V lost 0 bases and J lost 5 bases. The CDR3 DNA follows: TGTGCCAGCAGTGACTCAGCGGGGGGGCACAATGAGCAGTTCTTC. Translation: CASSDSAGGHNEQFF.

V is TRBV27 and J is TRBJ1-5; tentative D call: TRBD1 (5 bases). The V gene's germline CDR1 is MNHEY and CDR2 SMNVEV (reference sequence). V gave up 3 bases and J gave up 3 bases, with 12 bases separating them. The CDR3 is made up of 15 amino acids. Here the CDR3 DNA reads TGTGCCAGCAGTTTGGGTAGGGGTCCCAATCAGCCCCAGCATTTT. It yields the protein CASSLGRGPNQPQHF.

The CDR3 sequence is CAISESEPYEQYF. The CDR3 DNA sequence: TGTGCCATCAGTGAGTCGGAGCCCTACGAGCAGTACTTC. This chain connects TRBV10-3 to TRBJ2-7; no clear D gene. The V end was cut by 0 bases, the J end by 2 bases, with 5 bases between. CDR3 length: 13 residues. From germline, CDR1 is ENHRY and CDR2 SYGVKD.

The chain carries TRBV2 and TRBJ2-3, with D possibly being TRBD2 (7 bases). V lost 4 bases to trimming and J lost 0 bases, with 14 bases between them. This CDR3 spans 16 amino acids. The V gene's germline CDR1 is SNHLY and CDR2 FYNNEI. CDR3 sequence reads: CASSVEGGLSTDTQYF. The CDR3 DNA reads TGTGCCAGCAGTGTGGAGGGGGGGCTGAGCACAGATACGCAGTATTTT.

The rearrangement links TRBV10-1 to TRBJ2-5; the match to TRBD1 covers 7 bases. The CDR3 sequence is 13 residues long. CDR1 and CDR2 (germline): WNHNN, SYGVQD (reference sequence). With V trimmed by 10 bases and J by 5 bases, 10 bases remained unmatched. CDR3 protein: CATSDRVGETQYF. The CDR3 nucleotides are TGCGCCACCTCCGACAGGGTGGGGGAGACCCAGTACTTC.

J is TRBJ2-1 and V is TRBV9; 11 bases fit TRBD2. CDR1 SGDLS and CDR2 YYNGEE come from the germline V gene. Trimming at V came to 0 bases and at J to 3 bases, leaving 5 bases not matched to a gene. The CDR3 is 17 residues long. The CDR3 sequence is CASSVDLAGGSYNEQFF. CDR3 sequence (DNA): TGTGCCAGCAGCGTAGATTTAGCGGGGGGGAGCTACAATGAGCAGTTCTTC.

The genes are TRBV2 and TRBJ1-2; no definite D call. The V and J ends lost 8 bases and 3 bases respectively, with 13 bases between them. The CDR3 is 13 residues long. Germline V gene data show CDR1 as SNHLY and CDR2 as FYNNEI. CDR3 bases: TGTGCCAGCCCTACAGAGGGATACTATGGCTACACCTTC. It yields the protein CASPTEGYYGYTF. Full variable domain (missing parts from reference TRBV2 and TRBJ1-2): EPEVTQTPSHQVTQMGQEVILRCVPISNHLYFYWYRQILGQKVEFLVSFYNNEISEKSEIFDDQFSVERPDGSNFTLKIRSTKLEDSAMYFCASPTEGYYGYTFGSGTRLTVV.

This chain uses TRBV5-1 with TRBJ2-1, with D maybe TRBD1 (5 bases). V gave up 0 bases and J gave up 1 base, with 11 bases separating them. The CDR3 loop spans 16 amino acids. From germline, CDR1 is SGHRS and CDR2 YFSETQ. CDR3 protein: CASSLAGISSYNEQFF. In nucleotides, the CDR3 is TGCGCCAGCAGCTTGGCAGGGATCAGTTCCTACAATGAGCAGTTCTTC.

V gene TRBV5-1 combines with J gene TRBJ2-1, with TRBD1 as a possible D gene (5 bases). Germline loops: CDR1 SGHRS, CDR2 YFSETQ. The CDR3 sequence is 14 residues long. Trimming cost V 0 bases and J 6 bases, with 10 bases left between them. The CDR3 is CASSLAGQGNEQFF. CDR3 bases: TGCGCCAGCAGCTTGGCCGGGCAGGGCAATGAGCAGTTCTTC.

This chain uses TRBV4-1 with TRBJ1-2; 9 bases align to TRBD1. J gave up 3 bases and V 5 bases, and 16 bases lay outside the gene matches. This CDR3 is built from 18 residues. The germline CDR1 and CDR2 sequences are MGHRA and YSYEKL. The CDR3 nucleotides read TGCGCCAGCAGCTGGCGTGGGGGGGTGACAGGGGGTGACTATGGCTACACCTTC. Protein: CASSWRGGVTGGDYGYTF.

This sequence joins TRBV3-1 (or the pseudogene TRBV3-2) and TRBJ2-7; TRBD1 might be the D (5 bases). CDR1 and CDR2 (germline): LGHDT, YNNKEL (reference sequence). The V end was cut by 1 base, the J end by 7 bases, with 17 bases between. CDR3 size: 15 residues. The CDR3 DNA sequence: TGTGCCAGCAGCCAAGTGGGGATACAGGTCGGGGAGCAGTACTTC. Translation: CASSQVGIQVGEQYF.

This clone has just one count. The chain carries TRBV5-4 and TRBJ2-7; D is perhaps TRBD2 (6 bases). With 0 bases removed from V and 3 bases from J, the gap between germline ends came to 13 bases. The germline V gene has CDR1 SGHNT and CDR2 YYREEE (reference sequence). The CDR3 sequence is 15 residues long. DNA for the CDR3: TGTGCCAGCAGCTTGGTCGGGGGACCTGTCTACGAGCAGTACTTC. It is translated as CASSLVGGPVYEQYF.

The CDR3 region is CASSEAAGQAVNQPQHF. DNA for the CDR3: TGTGCCAGCAGTGAAGCTGCCGGACAGGCGGTCAATCAGCCCCAGCATTTT. The V gene is TRBV6-1, the J gene TRBJ1-5, with 7 bases aligning to TRBD1. The germline gives CDR1 MNHNS, CDR2 SASEGT. This CDR3 contains 17 residues. The V gene end was trimmed by 0 bases and the J gene end by 3 bases; junction bases not matched to a gene: 8.

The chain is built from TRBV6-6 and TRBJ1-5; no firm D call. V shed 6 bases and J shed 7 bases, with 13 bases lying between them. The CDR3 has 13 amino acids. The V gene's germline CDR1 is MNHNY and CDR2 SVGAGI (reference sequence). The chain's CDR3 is CASSQLPKQPQHF. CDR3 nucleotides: TGTGCCAGCAGCCAACTACCGAAACAGCCCCAGCATTTT.

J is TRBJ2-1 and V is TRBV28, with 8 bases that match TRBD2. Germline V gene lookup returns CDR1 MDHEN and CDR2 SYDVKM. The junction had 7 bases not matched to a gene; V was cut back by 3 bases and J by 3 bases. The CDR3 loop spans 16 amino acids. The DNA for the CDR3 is TGTGCCAGCAGTTTGGGCCGGGGGGGCCTCTACAATGAGCAGTTCTTC. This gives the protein CASSLGRGGLYNEQFF.

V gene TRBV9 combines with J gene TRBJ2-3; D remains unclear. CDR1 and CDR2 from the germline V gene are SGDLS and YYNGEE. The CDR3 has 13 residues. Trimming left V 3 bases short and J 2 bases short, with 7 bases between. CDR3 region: CASSETTTDTQYF. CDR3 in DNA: TGTGCCAGCAGCGAGACAACCACAGATACGCAGTATTTT.

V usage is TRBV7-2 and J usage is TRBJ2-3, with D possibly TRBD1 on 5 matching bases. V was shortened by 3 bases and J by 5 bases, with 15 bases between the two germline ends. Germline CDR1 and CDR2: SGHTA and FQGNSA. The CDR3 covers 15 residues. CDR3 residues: CASSLGLGYGDTQYF. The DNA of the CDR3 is TGTGCCAGCAGCTTGGGGCTAGGGTATGGAGATACGCAGTATTTT.

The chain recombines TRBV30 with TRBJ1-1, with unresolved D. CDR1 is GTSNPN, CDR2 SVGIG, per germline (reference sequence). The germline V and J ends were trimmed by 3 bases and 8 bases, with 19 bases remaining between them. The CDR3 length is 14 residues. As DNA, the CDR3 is TGTGCCTGGAGACCCTCCGCGCGGGCCGTAGAAGCTTTCTTT. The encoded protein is CAWRPSARAVEAFF. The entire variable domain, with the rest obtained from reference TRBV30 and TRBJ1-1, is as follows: SQTIHQWPATLVQPVGSPLSLECTVEGTSNPNLYWYRQAAGRGLQLLFYSVGIGQISSEVPQNLSASRPQDRQFILSSKKLLLSDSGFYLCAWRPSARAVEAFFGQGTRLTVV.

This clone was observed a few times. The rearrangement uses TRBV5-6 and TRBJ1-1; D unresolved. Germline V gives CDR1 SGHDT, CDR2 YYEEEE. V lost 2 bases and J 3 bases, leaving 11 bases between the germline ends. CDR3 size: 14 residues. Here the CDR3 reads CASSFNFRDTEAFF. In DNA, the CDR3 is TGTGCCAGCAGCTTCAACTTTCGGGACACTGAAGCTTTCTTT. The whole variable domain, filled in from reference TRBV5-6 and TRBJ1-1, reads DAGVTQSPTHLIKTRGQQVTLRCSPKSGHDTVSWYQQALGQGPQFIFQYYEEEERQRGNFPDRFSGHQFPNYSSELNVNALLLGDSALYLCASSFNFRDTEAFFGQGTRLTVV.

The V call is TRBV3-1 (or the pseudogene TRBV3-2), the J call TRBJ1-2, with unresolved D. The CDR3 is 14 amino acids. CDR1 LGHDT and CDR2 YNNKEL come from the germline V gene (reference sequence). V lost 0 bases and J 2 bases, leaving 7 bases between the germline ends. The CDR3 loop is CASSQEGQNYGYTF. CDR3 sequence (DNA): TGTGCCAGCAGCCAAGAGGGCCAGAACTATGGCTACACCTTC.

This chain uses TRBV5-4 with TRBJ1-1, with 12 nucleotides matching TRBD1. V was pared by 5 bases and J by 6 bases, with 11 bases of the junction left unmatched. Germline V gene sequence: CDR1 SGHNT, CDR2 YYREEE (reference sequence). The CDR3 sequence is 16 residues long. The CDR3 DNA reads TGTGCCAGCAGTCCCACCCCGGGACAGGGGGCCTCTGAAGCTTTCTTT. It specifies CASSPTPGQGASEAFF.

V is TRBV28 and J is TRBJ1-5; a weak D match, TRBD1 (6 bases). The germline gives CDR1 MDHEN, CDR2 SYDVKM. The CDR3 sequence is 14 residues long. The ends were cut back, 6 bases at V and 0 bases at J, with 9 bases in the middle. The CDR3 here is CASRQGTSNQPQHF. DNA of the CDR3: TGTGCCAGCAGACAGGGTACTAGCAATCAGCCCCAGCATTTT.

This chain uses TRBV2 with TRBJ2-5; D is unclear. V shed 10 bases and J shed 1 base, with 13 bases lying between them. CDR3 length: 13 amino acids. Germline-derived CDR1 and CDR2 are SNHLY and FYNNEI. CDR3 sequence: CATSLPGQETQYF. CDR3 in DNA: TGTGCCACCTCACTTCCCGGCCAAGAGACCCAGTACTTC.

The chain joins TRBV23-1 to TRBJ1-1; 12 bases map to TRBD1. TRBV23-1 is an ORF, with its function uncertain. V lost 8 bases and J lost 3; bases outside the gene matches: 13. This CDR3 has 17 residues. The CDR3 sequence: CASGHGTGGGSDTEAFF. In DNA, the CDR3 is TGCGCCAGCGGCCACGGGACAGGGGGCGGTTCGGACACTGAAGCTTTCTTT.

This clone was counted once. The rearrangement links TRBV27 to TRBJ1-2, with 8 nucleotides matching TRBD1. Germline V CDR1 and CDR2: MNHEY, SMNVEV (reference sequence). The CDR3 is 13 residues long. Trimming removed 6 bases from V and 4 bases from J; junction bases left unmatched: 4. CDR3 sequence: CASSGQGPYGYTF. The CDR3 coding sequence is TGTGCCAGCAGCGGACAGGGTCCCTATGGCTACACCTTC.